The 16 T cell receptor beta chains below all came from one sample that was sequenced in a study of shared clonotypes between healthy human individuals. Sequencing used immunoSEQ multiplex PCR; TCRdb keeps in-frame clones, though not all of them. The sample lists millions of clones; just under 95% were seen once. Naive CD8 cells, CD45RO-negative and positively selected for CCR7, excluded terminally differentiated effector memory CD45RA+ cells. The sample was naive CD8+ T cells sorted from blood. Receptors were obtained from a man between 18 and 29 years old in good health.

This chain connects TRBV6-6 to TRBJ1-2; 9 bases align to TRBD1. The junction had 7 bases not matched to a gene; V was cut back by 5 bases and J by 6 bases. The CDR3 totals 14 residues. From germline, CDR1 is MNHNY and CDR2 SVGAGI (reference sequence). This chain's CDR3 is CASSPRDRVNGYTF. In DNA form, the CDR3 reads TGTGCCAGCAGTCCGCGGGACAGGGTAAATGGCTACACCTTC.

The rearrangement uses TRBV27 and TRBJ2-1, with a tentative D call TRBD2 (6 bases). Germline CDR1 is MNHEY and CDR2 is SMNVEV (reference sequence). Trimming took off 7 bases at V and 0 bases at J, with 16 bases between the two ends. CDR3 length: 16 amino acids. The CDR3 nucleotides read TGTGCCAGCATCCTCTCGACCGGGAGCTCCTACAATGAGCAGTTCTTC. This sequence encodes CASILSTGSSYNEQFF.

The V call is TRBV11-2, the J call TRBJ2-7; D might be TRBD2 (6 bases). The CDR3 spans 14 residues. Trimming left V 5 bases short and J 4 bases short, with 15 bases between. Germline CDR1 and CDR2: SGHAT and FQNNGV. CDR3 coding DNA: TGTGCCAGCAGCGCCGCGGGGTACGGGTACGAGCAGTACTTC. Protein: CASSAAGYGYEQYF. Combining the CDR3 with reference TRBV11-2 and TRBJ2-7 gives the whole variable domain EAGVAQSPRYKIIEKRQSVAFWCNPISGHATLYWYQQILGQGPKLLIQFQNNGVVDDSQLPKDRFSAERLKGVDSTLKIQPAKLEDSAVYLCASSAAGYGYEQYFGPGTRLTVT.

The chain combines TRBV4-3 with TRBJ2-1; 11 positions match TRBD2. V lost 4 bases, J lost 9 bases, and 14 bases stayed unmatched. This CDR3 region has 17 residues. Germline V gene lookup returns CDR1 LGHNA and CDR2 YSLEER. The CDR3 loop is CASSPGTLAGGELEQFF. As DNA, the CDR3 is TGCGCCAGCAGCCCCGGCACCCTAGCGGGAGGCGAGCTTGAGCAGTTCTTC.

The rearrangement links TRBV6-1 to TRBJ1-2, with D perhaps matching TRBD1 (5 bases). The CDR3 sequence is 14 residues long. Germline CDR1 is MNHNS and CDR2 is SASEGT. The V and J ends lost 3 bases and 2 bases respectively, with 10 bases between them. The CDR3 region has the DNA TGTGCCAGCAGTGATTTTGCAGGGAACTATGGCTACACCTTC. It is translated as CASSDFAGNYGYTF.

The CDR3 sequence: CASSDPADGKSSYNEQFF. Here the CDR3 DNA reads TGTGCCAGCAGTGACCCAGCGGACGGGAAAAGCTCCTACAATGAGCAGTTCTTC. This chain joins TRBV6-1 and TRBJ2-1, with D possibly TRBD2 on 5 matching bases. Germline CDR1 and CDR2: MNHNS and SASEGT. CDR3 length equals 18 residues. V was cut by 3 bases and J by 0 bases, with 18 bases left in between.

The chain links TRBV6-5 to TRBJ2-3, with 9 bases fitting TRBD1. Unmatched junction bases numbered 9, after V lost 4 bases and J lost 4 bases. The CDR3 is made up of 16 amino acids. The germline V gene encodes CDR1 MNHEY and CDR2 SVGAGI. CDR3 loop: CASSWSTGGVADTQYF. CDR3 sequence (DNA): TGTGCCAGCAGTTGGTCTACAGGGGGCGTGGCAGATACGCAGTATTTT.

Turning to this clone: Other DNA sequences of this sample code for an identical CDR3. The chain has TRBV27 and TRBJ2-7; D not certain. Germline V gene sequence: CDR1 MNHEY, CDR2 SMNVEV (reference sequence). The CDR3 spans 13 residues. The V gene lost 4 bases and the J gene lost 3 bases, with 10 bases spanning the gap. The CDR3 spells CASSSLGDYEQYF. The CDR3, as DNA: TGTGCCAGCAGTTCCTTGGGTGACTACGAGCAGTACTTC.

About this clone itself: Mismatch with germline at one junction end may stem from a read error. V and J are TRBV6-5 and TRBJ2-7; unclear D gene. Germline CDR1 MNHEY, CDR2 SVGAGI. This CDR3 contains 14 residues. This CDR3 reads CASSYSMQSPTADF. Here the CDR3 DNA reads TGTGCCAGCAGTTACTCGATGCAAAGCCCCACCGCCGACTTC.

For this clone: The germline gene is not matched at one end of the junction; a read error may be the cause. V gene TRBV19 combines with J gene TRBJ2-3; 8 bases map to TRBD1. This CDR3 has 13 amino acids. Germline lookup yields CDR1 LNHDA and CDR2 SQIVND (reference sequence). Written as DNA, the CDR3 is TGTGCCAGTAGTATAGGGGGACAGGTCCGTCCCGTATTT. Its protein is CASSIGGQVRPVF.

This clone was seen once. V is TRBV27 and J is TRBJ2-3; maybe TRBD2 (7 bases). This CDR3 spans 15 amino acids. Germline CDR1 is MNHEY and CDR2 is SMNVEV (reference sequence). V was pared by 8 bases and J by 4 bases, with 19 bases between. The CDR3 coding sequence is TGTGCCAGCCGCGACTGGGCGGGGGCCGCAGATACGCAGTATTTT. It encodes CASRDWAGAADTQYF.

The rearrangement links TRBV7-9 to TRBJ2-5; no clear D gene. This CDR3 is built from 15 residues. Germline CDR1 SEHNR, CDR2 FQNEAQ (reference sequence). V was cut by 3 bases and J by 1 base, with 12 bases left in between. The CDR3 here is CASSFGQSVQETQYF. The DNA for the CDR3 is TGTGCCAGCAGCTTTGGCCAGTCGGTCCAAGAGACCCAGTACTTC.

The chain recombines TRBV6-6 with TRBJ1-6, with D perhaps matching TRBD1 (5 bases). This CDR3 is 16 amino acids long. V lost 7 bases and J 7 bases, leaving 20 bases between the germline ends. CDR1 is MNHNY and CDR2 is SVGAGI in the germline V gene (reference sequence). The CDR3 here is CASILGTDSTNSPLHF. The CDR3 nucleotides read TGTGCCAGCATCCTCGGAACTGACAGCACAAATTCACCCCTCCACTTT.

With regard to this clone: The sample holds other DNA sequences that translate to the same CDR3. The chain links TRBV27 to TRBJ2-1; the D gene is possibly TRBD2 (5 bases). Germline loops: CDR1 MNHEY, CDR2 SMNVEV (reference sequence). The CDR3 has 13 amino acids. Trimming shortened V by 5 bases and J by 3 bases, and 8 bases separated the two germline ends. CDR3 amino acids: CASSLRDYNEQFF. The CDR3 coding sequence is TGTGCCAGCAGTCTACGGGACTACAATGAGCAGTTCTTC.

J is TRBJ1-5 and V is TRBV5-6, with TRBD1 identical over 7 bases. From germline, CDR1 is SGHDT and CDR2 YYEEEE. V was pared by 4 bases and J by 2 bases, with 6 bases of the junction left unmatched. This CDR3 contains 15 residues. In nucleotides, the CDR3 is TGTGCCAGCAGCCGTACAGGGGAGGGCAATCAGCCCCAGCATTTT. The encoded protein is CASSRTGEGNQPQHF.

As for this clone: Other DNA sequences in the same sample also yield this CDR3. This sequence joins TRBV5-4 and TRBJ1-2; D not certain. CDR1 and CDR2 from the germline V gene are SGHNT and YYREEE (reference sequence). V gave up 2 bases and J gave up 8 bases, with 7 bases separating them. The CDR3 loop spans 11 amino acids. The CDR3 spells CASSFGGGYTF. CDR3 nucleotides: TGTGCCAGCAGCTTTGGCGGCGGCTACACCTTC.